This entry lists 15 T cell receptor beta chains sequenced from one sample in a study of blood T cell repertoires in COVID-19. Data came from immunoSEQ multiplex PCR; TCRdb stores just in-frame clones and leaves some out. The table lists 300,000 to 350,000 clones, approximately 88% of them singletons. Sequencing input: peripheral blood. Every receptor here comes from a man aged 25 to 40 with COVID-19, enrolled during active disease.

The chain's CDR3 is CASSPPVSSYEQYF. DNA of the CDR3: TGTGCCAGCTCACCACCAGTCTCCAGCTACGAGCAGTACTTC. This chain links TRBV18 with TRBJ2-7; no firm D call. Germline lookup yields CDR1 KGHSH and CDR2 LQKENI. The CDR3 runs 14 residues. Trimming took 0 bases from V and 3 from J, leaving 9 bases between them.

The chain combines TRBV11-2 with TRBJ2-2; 8 bases match TRBD1. The germline V gene encodes CDR1 SGHAT and CDR2 FQNNGV. This CDR3 is 16 amino acids long. V gave up 5 bases and J gave up 4 bases; unmatched junction bases: 9. As DNA, the CDR3 is TGTGCCAGCAGCCACCGGACAGGGATTGGCACCGGGGAGCTGTTTTTT. Translation: CASSHRTGIGTGELFF.

The chain couples TRBV7-9 to TRBJ2-7; the match to TRBD1 covers 8 bases. The germline V gene has CDR1 SEHNR and CDR2 FQNEAQ (reference sequence). The CDR3 runs to 15 residues. With 5 bases clipped from V and 0 bases from J, the junction kept 6 bases outside the gene matches. The CDR3 protein is CASSAQGASSYEQYF. CDR3 nucleotide sequence: TGTGCCAGCAGCGCCCAGGGGGCTTCCTCCTACGAGCAGTACTTC.

The V gene is TRBV5-1, the J gene TRBJ2-3, with D tentatively TRBD2 (6 bases). V was trimmed by 4 bases and J by 5 bases, leaving 17 bases between them. Per germline, CDR1 SGHRS and CDR2 YFSETQ. The CDR3 is made up of 15 amino acids. In nucleotides, the CDR3 is TGCGCCAGCAGCCTCCTCGACGGGCGGGGAGATACGCAGTATTTT. Residues: CASSLLDGRGDTQYF.

The chain is built from TRBV27 and TRBJ2-7; 7 bases fit TRBD1. The CDR3 contains 15 residues. V dropped 6 bases and J dropped 0; count of bases not matched to a gene: 8. Germline CDR1 MNHEY, CDR2 SMNVEV (reference sequence). CDR3 protein: CASSLRQGNSYEQYF. In DNA form, the CDR3 reads TGTGCCAGCAGCCTCAGACAGGGCAACTCCTACGAGCAGTACTTC.

This chain uses TRBV4-2 with TRBJ2-7, with D possibly TRBD1 on 5 matching bases. CDR1 is LGHNA, CDR2 YNFKEQ, per germline. V lost 0 bases to trimming and J lost 0 bases, with 9 bases between them. This CDR3 has 15 residues. The CDR3 region has the DNA TGTGCCAGCAGCCAAGAGGACACAAACTCCTACGAGCAGTACTTC. This codes for CASSQEDTNSYEQYF.

This chain connects TRBV7-9 to TRBJ2-1; D is ambiguous. This CDR3 has 12 amino acids. CDR1 is SEHNR, CDR2 FQNEAQ, per germline (reference sequence). Trimming took 4 bases from V and 8 from J, leaving 9 bases between them. Here the CDR3 DNA reads TGTGCCAGCAGCTCCAGACTCCATGAGCAGTTCTTC. Its translation is CASSSRLHEQFF.

A remark on this clone: Distinct nucleotide sequences in the sample also encode this CDR3. The chain combines TRBV4-3 with TRBJ1-2, with TRBD1 matching 8 bases. The CDR3 is 13 residues long. J gave up 6 bases and V 4 bases, and 4 bases lay outside the gene matches. Per germline, CDR1 LGHNA and CDR2 YSLEER. The CDR3 sequence is CASSRGQGDGYTF. The CDR3 DNA reads as TGCGCCAGCAGCCGAGGACAGGGAGATGGCTACACCTTC.

V and J are TRBV18 and TRBJ2-7, with 9 bases aligning to TRBD1. Germline V gene data show CDR1 as KGHSH and CDR2 as LQKENI. The CDR3 covers 15 residues. V was pared by 5 bases and J by 6 bases, with 11 bases of the junction left unmatched. The CDR3 nucleotides read TGTGCCAGCTCAGACGGGACAGGGAGGGGGCTCGAGCAGTACTTC. This encodes CASSDGTGRGLEQYF.

This clone is a singleton in its sample. The J gene is TRBJ2-1, the V gene TRBV27, with a weak D call TRBD2 (6 bases). Trimming stripped 1 base from V and 7 bases from J, with 20 bases between. Per the germline V gene, CDR1 is MNHEY and CDR2 is SMNVEV (reference sequence). The CDR3 has 17 amino acids. The CDR3 sequence is CASSLWMRVTSPNEQFF. The CDR3 DNA follows: TGTGCCAGCAGTTTATGGATGCGGGTTACTAGCCCTAATGAGCAGTTCTTC.

The V and J genes are TRBV9 and TRBJ2-7; D is possibly TRBD2 (6 bases). Germline loops: CDR1 SGDLS, CDR2 YYNGEE. The CDR3 runs 18 residues. The V end was cut by 2 bases, the J end by 4 bases, with 25 bases between. The chain's CDR3 is CASSVGTSSGLASYEQYF. The CDR3 nucleotides read TGTGCCAGCAGCGTCGGGACTTCATCTGGGCTAGCGAGTTACGAGCAGTACTTC.

The chain has TRBV11-2 and TRBJ1-2, with 12 bases identical to TRBD1. Germline loops: CDR1 SGHAT, CDR2 FQNNGV. This CDR3 region has 19 residues. The ends lost 1 base at V and 0 bases at J; junction bases unmatched: 9. The CDR3 loop reads CASSLGLRGQGATNYGYTF. CDR3 nucleotide sequence: TGTGCCAGCAGCTTAGGTCTCCGGGGACAGGGGGCTACTAACTATGGCTACACCTTC.

The chain recombines TRBV28 with TRBJ2-1; 10 bases map to TRBD2. The germline V gene encodes CDR1 MDHEN and CDR2 SYDVKM. The CDR3 extends over 16 amino acids. V trimming: 6 bases; J trimming: 0 bases; junction bases outside the gene matches: 5. CDR3 DNA sequence: TGTGCCAGCAGATCTGGACTAGCGGTCTCCTACAATGAGCAGTTCTTC. This sequence encodes CASRSGLAVSYNEQFF.

The chain carries TRBV4-3 and TRBJ2-3; possible D gene TRBD1, 6 bases. The CDR3 sequence is 16 residues long. V was shortened by 0 bases and J by 1 base, with 11 bases between the two germline ends. Germline loops: CDR1 LGHNA, CDR2 YSLEER. The CDR3 here is CASSQEWAGGTDTQYF. CDR3 bases: TGCGCCAGCAGCCAAGAGTGGGCAGGGGGCACAGATACGCAGTATTTT.

CDR3 bases: TGTGCCAGCAACTCCAGGGCCTGGAACACCGGGGAGCTGTTTTTT. This encodes CASNSRAWNTGELFF. This rearrangement joins TRBV5-6 to TRBJ2-2; D is possibly TRBD1 (5 bases). V lost 6 bases and J lost 1, with 13 bases in between. The CDR3 runs to 15 residues. CDR1 is SGHDT, CDR2 YYEEEE, per germline.